This T cell receptor beta chain emerged from a study of graft-versus-host responses after intestinal transplantation. In the study overall: Among the recipients, transplants were multivisceral, liver-intestinal, or isolated intestinal. Anti-thymocyte globulin induction was given to all recipients, followed by tacrolimus and steroids for around three years. Overall study findings and caveats: Subjects displaying graft-donor T cell macrochimerism possessed elevated graft-versus-host to host-versus-graft clonal ratios inside allografts.

Method: immunoSEQ multiplex PCR; TCRdb's copy keeps in-frame clones and lacks some. The table includes 62,000 or so clones, roughly 90% detected once. Concerning this clone itself: What it recognizes is unknown.

The V gene's germline CDR1 is SGHRS and CDR2 YFSETQ. There are 13 residues in the CDR3. V lost 5 bases and J lost 8, with 14 bases in between. This TCR was sampled from a human donor who was the organ donor for an intestinal transplant. The material sequenced was unstimulated CD8+ T cells sorted from spleen or lymph node cells, taken before transplant. The rearrangement links TRBV5-1 to TRBJ2-1, with D possibly TRBD1 on 6 matching bases. The DNA of the CDR3 is TGCGCCAGCAGTTTTAACAGGGTCGATGAGCAGTTCTTC. Residues: CASSFNRVDEQFF.